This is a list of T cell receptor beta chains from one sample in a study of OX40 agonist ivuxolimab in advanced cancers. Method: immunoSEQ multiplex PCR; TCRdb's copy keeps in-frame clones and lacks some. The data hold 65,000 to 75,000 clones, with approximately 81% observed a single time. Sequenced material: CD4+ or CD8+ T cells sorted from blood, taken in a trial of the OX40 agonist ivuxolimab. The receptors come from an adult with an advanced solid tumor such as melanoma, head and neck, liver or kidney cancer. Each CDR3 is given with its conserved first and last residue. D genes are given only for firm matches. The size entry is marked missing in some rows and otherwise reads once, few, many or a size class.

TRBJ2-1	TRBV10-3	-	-	CAISGGGASIDEQFF	TGTGCCATCAGTGGAGGGGGGGCCTCCATAGATGAGCAGTTCTTC
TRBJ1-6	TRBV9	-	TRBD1	CASSVSGQGALNSPLHF	TGTGCCAGCAGCGTATCAGGACAGGGGGCTCTAAATTCACCCCTCCACTTT
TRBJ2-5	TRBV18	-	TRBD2	CASSPGLDEETQYF	TGTGCCAGCTCGCCGGGACTAGATGAAGAGACCCAGTACTTC
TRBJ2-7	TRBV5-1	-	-	CASSWGAQGSSSYEQYF	TGCGCCAGCAGCTGGGGGGCACAGGGTTCAAGCTCCTACGAGCAGTACTTC
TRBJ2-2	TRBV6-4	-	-	CASSDTGRLSGELFF	TGTGCCAGCAGTGACACGGGACGGTTAAGTGGGGAGCTGTTTTTT
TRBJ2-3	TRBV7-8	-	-	CASSFAQRTDTQYF	TGTGCCAGCAGCTTTGCCCAACGCACAGATACGCAGTATTTT
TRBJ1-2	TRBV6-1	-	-	CASSRQRNYGYTF	TGTGCCAGCAGCCGACAGAGAAATTATGGCTACACCTTC
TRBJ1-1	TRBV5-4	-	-	CASSLEENTEAFF	TGTGCCAGCAGCTTAGAGGAAAACACTGAAGCTTTCTTT
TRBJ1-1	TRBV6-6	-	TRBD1	CASRGQGGTEAFF	TGTGCCAGCAGAGGACAGGGTGGCACTGAAGCTTTCTTT
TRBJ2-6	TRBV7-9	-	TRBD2	CASSLEGRGGAGANVLTF	TGTGCCAGCAGCTTAGAAGGTCGGGGGGGCGCCGGGGCCAACGTCCTGACTTTC
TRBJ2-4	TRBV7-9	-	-	CASSLDGGKNIQYF	TGTGCCAGCAGCTTAGATGGGGGAAAAAACATTCAGTACTTC
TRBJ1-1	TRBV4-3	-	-	CASSHYDRRNTEAFF	TGCGCCAGCAGCCATTACGACAGGAGGAACACTGAAGCTTTCTTT
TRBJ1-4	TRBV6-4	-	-	CASRSCPARGREKLFF	TGTGCCAGCCGGAGCTGTCCGGCTCGTGGAAGAGAAAAACTGTTTTTT
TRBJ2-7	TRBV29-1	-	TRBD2	CSVEGTSGSTYEQYF	TGCAGCGTTGAAGGGACTAGCGGGAGCACCTACGAGCAGTACTTC
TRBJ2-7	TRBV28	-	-	CASSSTVFGLEQYF	TGTGCCAGCAGTTCCACGGTCTTCGGTCTCGAGCAGTACTTC
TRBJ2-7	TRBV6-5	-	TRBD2	CASSWGLAGGSEQYF	TGTGCCAGCAGTTGGGGACTAGCGGGAGGATCCGAGCAGTACTTC
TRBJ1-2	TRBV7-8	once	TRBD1	CASSLGGQGSYGYTF	TGTGCCAGCAGCTTAGGCGGACAGGGGTCCTATGGCTACACCTTC
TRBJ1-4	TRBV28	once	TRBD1	CASSLAGQGEEKLFF	TGTGCCAGCAGTTTAGCGGGACAGGGGGAGGAAAAACTGTTTTTT
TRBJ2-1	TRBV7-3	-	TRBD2	CASSSGLAGAPEQFF	TGTGCCAGCAGCTCGGGACTAGCGGGGGCTCCAGAGCAGTTCTTC
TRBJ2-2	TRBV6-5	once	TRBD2	CASRVAGANTGELFF	TGTGCCAGCAGGGTAGCGGGAGCTAACACCGGGGAGCTGTTTTTT
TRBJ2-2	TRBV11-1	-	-	CASSSPGASNTGELFF	TGTGCCAGCAGTTCTCCGGGTGCCAGCAACACCGGGGAGCTGTTTTTT
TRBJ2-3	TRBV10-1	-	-	CASSELPGRRITDTQYF	TGCGCCAGCAGTGAGCTACCTGGGCGCCGAATCACAGATACGCAGTATTTT
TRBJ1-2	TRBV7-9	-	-	CASSVGTDYGYTF	TGTGCCAGCAGCGTAGGCACCGACTATGGCTACACCTTC
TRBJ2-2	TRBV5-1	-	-	CASSLGQSSNTGELFF	TGCGCCAGCAGCTTGGGGCAGTCTTCGAACACCGGGGAGCTGTTTTTT
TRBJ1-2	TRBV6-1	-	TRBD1	CASSQTGGAYGYTF	TGTGCCAGCAGTCAGACAGGGGGCGCATATGGCTACACCTTC
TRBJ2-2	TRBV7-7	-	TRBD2	CASSSGSFTGELFF	TGTGCTAGCAGTAGCGGGAGTTTTACCGGGGAGCTGTTTTTT